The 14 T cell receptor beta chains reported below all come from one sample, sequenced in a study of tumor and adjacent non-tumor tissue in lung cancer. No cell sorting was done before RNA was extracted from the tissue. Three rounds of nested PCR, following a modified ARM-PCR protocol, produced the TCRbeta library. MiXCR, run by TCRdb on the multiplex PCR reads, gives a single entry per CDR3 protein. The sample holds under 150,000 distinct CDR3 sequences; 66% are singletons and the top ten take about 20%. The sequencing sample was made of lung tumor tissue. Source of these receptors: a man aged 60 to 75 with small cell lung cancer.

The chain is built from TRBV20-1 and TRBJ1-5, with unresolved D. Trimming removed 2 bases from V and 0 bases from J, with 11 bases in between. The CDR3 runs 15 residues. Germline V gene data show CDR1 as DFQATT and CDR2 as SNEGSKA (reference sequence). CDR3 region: CSARMANTSNQPQHF. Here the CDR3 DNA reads TGCAGTGCTAGAATGGCAAATACTAGCAATCAGCCCCAGCATTTT.

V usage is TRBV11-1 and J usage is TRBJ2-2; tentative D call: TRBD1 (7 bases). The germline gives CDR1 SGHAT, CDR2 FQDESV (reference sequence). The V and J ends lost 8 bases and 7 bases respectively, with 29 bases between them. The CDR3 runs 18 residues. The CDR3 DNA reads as TGTGCCAGCGGCCACGGCCGGCTAGCGAGAGGGGGCATCGGGGAGCTGTTTTTT. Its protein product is CASGHGRLARGGIGELFF.

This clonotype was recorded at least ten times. The CDR3 DNA reads TGCAGTGCTAGGTCCCCCCTTAGCGGGAGCACAGATACGCAGTATTTT. Translation gives CSARSPLSGSTDTQYF. V gene TRBV20-1 combines with J gene TRBJ2-3, with 7 nucleotides matching TRBD2. This CDR3 has 16 residues. V lost 3 bases, J lost 0 bases, and 9 bases stayed unmatched. Germline assignment: CDR1 DFQATT and CDR2 SNEGSKA (reference sequence).

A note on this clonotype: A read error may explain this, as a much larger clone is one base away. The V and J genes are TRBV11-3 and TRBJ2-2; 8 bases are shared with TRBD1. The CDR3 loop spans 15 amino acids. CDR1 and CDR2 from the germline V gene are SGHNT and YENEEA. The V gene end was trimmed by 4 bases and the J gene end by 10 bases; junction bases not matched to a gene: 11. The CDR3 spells CASSSRTGPAVELFF. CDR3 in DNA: TGTGCCAGCAGCTCAAGGACAGGGCCGGCCGTGGAGCTGTTTTTT. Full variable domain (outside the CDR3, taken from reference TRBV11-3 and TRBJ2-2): EAGVVQSPRYKIIEKKQPVAFWCNPISGHNTLYWYLQNLGQGPELLIRYENEEAVDDSQLPKDRFSAERLKGVDSTLKIQPAELGDSAVYLCASSSRTGPAVELFFGEGSRLTVL.

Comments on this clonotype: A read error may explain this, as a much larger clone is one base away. The CDR3 region has the DNA TGCAATGCTAGAGGCTGGGGTGGAGGAGATACGCAGTATTTT. Its protein product is CNARGWGGGDTQYF. The chain uses TRBV20-1 and TRBJ2-3, with D tentatively TRBD2 (5 bases). The CDR3 loop spans 14 amino acids. The germline V gene has CDR1 DFQATT and CDR2 SNEGSKA (reference sequence).

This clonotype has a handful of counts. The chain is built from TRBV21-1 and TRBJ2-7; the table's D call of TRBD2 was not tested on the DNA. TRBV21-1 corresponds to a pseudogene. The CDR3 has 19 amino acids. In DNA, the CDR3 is TGTGCCAGCAGCAAAATGGGAACCAATAGCGGGAGTAAACCCTACGAGCAGTACGTC. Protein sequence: CASSKMGTNSGSKPYEQYV.

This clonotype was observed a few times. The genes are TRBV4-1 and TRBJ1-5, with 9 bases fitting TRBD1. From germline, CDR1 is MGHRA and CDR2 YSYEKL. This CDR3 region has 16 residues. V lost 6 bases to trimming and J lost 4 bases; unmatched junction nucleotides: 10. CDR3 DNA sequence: TGCGCCAGCAGGCGTACGGGGACAGGGAATAATCAGCCCCAGCATTTT. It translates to CASRRTGTGNNQPQHF.

CDR3 in amino acids: CASSVGTRGETQYF. For the CDR3, the DNA is TGTGCCAGCAGCGTAGGGACTCGCGGAGAGACCCAGTACTTC. This chain connects TRBV9 to TRBJ2-5; a weak D match, TRBD2 (5 bases). CDR1 and CDR2 (germline): SGDLS, YYNGEE. This CDR3 contains 14 residues. The V end was cut by 0 bases, the J end by 4 bases, with 10 bases between. The full variable domain, completed using reference TRBV9 and TRBJ2-5, is DSGVTQTPKHLITATGQRVTLRCSPRSGDLSVYWYQQSLDQGLQFLIQYYNGEERAKGNILERFSAQQFPDLHSELNLSSLELGDSALYFCASSVGTRGETQYFGPGTRLLVL.

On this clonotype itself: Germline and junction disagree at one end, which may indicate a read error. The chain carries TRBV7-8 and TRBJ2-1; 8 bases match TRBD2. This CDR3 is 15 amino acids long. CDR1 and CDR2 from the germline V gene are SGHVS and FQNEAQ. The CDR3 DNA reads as TGTGCTAGCAGCTTAGCGGGGTGGCAGCGCAATGAGCAGTTCTTC. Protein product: CASSLAGWQRNEQFF.

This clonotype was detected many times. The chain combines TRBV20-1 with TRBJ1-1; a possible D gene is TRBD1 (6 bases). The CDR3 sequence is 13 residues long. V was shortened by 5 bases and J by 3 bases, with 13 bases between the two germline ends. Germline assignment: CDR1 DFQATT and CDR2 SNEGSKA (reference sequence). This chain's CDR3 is CSAVQGSYTEAFF. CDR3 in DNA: TGCAGTGCTGTACAGGGATCGTACACTGAAGCTTTCTTT.

The CDR3 sequence: CASSRDSLDTQYF. In DNA form, the CDR3 reads TGCGCCAGCAGCCGCGACTCTTTAGATACGCAGTATTTT. The chain combines TRBV4-1 with TRBJ2-3; no firm D call. The ends were cut back, 4 bases at V and 5 bases at J, with 10 bases in the middle. There are 13 residues in the CDR3. Germline V CDR1 and CDR2: MGHRA, YSYEKL.

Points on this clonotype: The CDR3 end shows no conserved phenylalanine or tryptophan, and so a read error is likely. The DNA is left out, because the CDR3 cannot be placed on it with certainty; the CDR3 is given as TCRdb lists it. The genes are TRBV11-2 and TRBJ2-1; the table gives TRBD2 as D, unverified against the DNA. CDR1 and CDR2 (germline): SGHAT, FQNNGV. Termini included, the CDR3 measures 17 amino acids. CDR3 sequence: CANSLTTVAGGGVPEFL.

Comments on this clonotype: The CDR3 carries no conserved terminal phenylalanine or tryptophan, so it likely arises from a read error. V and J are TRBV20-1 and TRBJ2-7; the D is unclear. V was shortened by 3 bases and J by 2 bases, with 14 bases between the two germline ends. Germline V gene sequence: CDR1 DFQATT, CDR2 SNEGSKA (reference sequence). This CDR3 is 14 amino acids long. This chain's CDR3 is CSASDRREAYEQYL. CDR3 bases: TGCAGTGCTAGTGATAGGCGAGAGGCCTACGAGCAGTACTTA.

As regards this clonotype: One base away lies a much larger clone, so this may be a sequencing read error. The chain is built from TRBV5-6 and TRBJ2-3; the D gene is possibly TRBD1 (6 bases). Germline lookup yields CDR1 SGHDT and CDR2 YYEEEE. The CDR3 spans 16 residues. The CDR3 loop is CDSSLTRGSDTDTQYF. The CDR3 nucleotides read TGTGACAGCAGCTTGACAAGGGGGTCTGACACAGATACGCAGTATTTT. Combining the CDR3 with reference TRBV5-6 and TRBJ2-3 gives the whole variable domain DAGVTQSPTHLIKTRGQQVTLRCSPKSGHDTVSWYQQALGQGPQFIFQYYEEEERQRGNFPDRFSGHQFPNYSSELNVNALLLGDSALYLCDSSLTRGSDTDTQYFGPGTRLTVL.